The 18 T cell receptor beta chains listed next were all sequenced from one sample in a study of blood T cell repertoires in COVID-19. Method: immunoSEQ multiplex PCR; TCRdb's copy keeps in-frame clones and lacks some. The top ten clones hold around 25% of a sample with 80,000 to 95,000 clones, 81% of them seen once. The sequenced sample was peripheral blood. The receptors here all came from a man aged 80 or over with active or convalescent COVID-19.

The chain employs TRBV7-8 and TRBJ1-6; weak D call: TRBD1 (6 bases). The CDR3 extends over 14 amino acids. With 5 bases removed from V and 8 bases from J, the gap between germline ends came to 13 bases. The germline CDR1 and CDR2 sequences are SGHVS and FQNEAQ. The CDR3 DNA follows: TGTGCCAGCAGCACACGACAGGAGTATTCACCCCTCCACTTT. It codes for CASSTRQEYSPLHF.

V is TRBV7-2 and J is TRBJ2-7, with TRBD1 matching over 10 bases. The germline V gene has CDR1 SGHTA and CDR2 FQGNSA. This CDR3 has 14 residues. With V trimmed by 6 bases and J by 6 bases, 8 bases remained unmatched. The CDR3 reads CASRSGTGVGEQYF. The CDR3 region has the DNA TGTGCCAGCAGGTCCGGGACAGGGGTTGGCGAGCAGTACTTC.

The chain uses TRBV19 and TRBJ2-2, with 8 nucleotides matching TRBD1. There are 16 residues in the CDR3. With 6 bases clipped from V and 4 bases from J, the junction kept 10 bases outside the gene matches. Germline CDR1 is LNHDA and CDR2 is SQIVND (reference sequence). The CDR3 DNA sequence: TGTGCCAGTAGCCCGGGACAGGCACGGTTCACCGGGGAGCTGTTTTTT. It specifies CASSPGQARFTGELFF.

The V gene is TRBV3-1 (or the pseudogene TRBV3-2), the J gene TRBJ2-4, with D possibly matching TRBD1 (5 bases). Trimming shortened V by 3 bases and J by 5 bases, and 11 bases separated the two germline ends. The CDR3 contains 14 residues. From germline, CDR1 is LGHDT and CDR2 YNNKEL (reference sequence). CDR3 nucleotide sequence: TGTGCCAGCAGCCAGCGGCAGGGCGAAAACATTCAGTACTTC. Amino acids: CASSQRQGENIQYF.

The rearrangement links TRBV2 to TRBJ2-1, with 9 nucleotides matching TRBD2. CDR1 and CDR2 (germline): SNHLY, FYNNEI. The J segment lost 4 bases and the V segment lost 6 bases, leaving 7 bases of the junction unmatched. CDR3 length: 15 amino acids. This CDR3 reads CASRERGAAYNEQFF. For the CDR3, the DNA is TGTGCCAGCAGAGAGCGGGGGGCTGCTTACAATGAGCAGTTCTTC.

The chain employs TRBV2 and TRBJ1-2; D is possibly TRBD1 (5 bases). The CDR3 runs 12 residues. Trimming pared 8 bases from V and 4 bases from J, leaving 11 bases between. Germline V gene data show CDR1 as SNHLY and CDR2 as FYNNEI. DNA for the CDR3: TGTGCCAGCCAAGTAGGGGCCTATGGCTACACCTTC. Translated: CASQVGAYGYTF.

The rearrangement joins TRBV4-1 to TRBJ2-7; TRBD2 might be the D (5 bases). Trimming left V 4 bases short and J 2 bases short, with 15 bases between. Germline loops: CDR1 MGHRA, CDR2 YSYEKL. The CDR3 is 15 amino acids. CDR3 in DNA: TGCGCCAGCAGCCCTACTAGTGCTAAACCCTACGAGCAGTACTTC. This codes for CASSPTSAKPYEQYF.

The chain uses TRBV27 and TRBJ1-6; the D gene is possibly TRBD1 (5 bases). The germline V and J ends were trimmed by 7 bases and 1 base, with 11 bases remaining between them. CDR3 length: 15 amino acids. Germline lookup yields CDR1 MNHEY and CDR2 SMNVEV (reference sequence). CDR3 coding DNA: TGTGCCAGCAAACCCCAGGGATCCTATAATTCACCCCTCCACTTT. Translated: CASKPQGSYNSPLHF.

The CDR3 sequence is CASTSTLAGGPYNEQFF. In nucleotides, the CDR3 is TGTGCCAGCACCTCCACTCTAGCGGGGGGACCGTACAATGAGCAGTTCTTC. The rearrangement joins TRBV5-6 to TRBJ2-1, with 11 bases that match TRBD2. The CDR3 length is 17 residues. V trimming: 6 bases; J trimming: 4 bases; junction bases outside the gene matches: 12. Germline lookup yields CDR1 SGHDT and CDR2 YYEEEE.

The rearrangement joins TRBV20-1 to TRBJ2-1; 9 nucleotides agree with TRBD1. The CDR3 runs 11 residues. V gave up 3 bases and J gave up 10 bases; unmatched junction bases: 1. The germline CDR1 and CDR2 sequences are DFQATT and SNEGSKA (reference sequence). The CDR3 DNA is TGCAGTGCTAGGACAGGGGGGGAGCAGTTCTTC. It specifies CSARTGGEQFF.

V usage is TRBV20-1 and J usage is TRBJ1-2; tentatively, D is TRBD1 (5 bases). V was trimmed by 5 bases and J by 4 bases, leaving 8 bases between them. This CDR3 region has 11 residues. Looked up from germline, CDR1 is DFQATT and CDR2 is SNEGSKA (reference sequence). The CDR3 loop reads CSAQDTYGYTF. The CDR3 bases are TGCAGTGCTCAGGACACCTATGGCTACACCTTC.

The rearrangement links TRBV7-2 to TRBJ2-2; D possibly corresponds to TRBD1 (5 bases). The CDR3 runs 13 residues. V lost 1 base, J lost 11 bases, and 11 bases lay in between. The V gene's germline CDR1 is SGHTA and CDR2 FQGNSA. The chain's CDR3 is CASSLEWQGELFF. The CDR3 DNA reads TGTGCCAGCAGCTTAGAGTGGCAGGGCGAGCTGTTTTTT.

This chain uses TRBV2 with TRBJ1-2; no clear D gene. CDR3 length equals 14 residues. The germline gives CDR1 SNHLY, CDR2 FYNNEI. V dropped 5 bases and J dropped 4 bases, with 14 bases sitting between them. CDR3 region: CASSNEFSSYGYTF. In DNA form, the CDR3 reads TGTGCCAGCAGTAATGAGTTCTCATCCTATGGCTACACCTTC.

The V call is TRBV7-2, the J call TRBJ1-2; D remains ambiguous. In germline, CDR1 is SGHTA, CDR2 FQGNSA. Trimming left V 5 bases short and J 1 base short, with 11 bases between. The CDR3 extends over 14 amino acids. CDR3 residues: CASSNNGNNYGYTF. DNA of the CDR3: TGTGCCAGCAGCAACAACGGGAATAACTATGGCTACACCTTC.

This chain connects TRBV7-2 to TRBJ1-4; D is possibly TRBD1 (6 bases). Germline V gene data show CDR1 as SGHTA and CDR2 as FQGNSA. The CDR3 is 14 amino acids. V gave up 4 bases and J gave up 4 bases, with 10 bases separating them. Here the CDR3 DNA reads TGTGCCAGCAGCTGGGACACCTTTAATGAAAAACTGTTTTTT. The encoded protein is CASSWDTFNEKLFF.

The rearrangement uses TRBV18 and TRBJ1-6; D is perhaps TRBD1 (5 bases). Germline loops: CDR1 KGHSH, CDR2 LQKENI. Deletions cut 3 bases from V and 6 bases from J, with 12 bases between. The CDR3 contains 15 residues. CDR3 residues: CASSPASGVNSPLHF. CDR3 DNA: TGTGCCAGCTCACCCGCATCGGGGGTTAATTCACCCCTCCACTTT.

Only a few counts were recorded for this clone. The chain combines TRBV6-5 with TRBJ1-5; 10 positions match TRBD1. The V and J ends lost 8 bases and 6 bases, in that order; junction bases with no gene match: 7. The CDR3 totals 14 residues. From germline, CDR1 is MNHEY and CDR2 SVGAGI. CDR3 nucleotides: TGTGCCAGCCGGGGACAGGGGCATGCTCAGCCCCAGCATTTT. Protein product: CASRGQGHAQPQHF.

This clone was seen a handful of times. The chain links TRBV7-8 to TRBJ1-2; 9 nucleotides align to TRBD1. The CDR3 totals 14 residues. CDR1 and CDR2 (germline): SGHVS, FQNEAQ. The V gene end was trimmed by 5 bases and the J gene end by 2 bases; junction bases not matched to a gene: 3. CDR3 sequence reads: CASSATGGNYGYTF. The CDR3 bases are TGTGCCAGCAGCGCCACAGGGGGCAACTATGGCTACACCTTC.